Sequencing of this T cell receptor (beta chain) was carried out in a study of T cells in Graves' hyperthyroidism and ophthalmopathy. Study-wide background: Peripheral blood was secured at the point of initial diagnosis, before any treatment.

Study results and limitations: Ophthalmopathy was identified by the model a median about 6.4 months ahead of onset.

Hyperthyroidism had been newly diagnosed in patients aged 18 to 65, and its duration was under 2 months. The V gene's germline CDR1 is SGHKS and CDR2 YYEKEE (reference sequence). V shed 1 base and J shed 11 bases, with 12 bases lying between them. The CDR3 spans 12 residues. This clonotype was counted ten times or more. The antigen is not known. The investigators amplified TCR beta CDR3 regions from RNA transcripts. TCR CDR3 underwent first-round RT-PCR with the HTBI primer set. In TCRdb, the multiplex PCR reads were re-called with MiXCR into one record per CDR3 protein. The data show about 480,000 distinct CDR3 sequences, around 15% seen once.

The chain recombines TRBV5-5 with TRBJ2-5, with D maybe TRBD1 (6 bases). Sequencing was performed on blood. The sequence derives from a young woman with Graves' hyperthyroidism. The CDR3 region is CASSLLQGLQYF. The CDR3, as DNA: TGTGCCAGCAGCTTGCTTCAGGGGTTACAGTACTTC.